Presented here are 11 T cell receptor beta chains from one specimen sequenced in a study of blood T cell repertoires in COVID-19. Using immunoSEQ multiplex PCR, the repertoire was profiled, and TCRdb retains in-frame clones only, with some absent. This table holds hundreds of thousands of clones, more than 75% found once. The source material was PBMCs or T cells enriched from blood (not recorded which). Every receptor here comes from a man in his 60s who had recovered from COVID-19.

The chain links TRBV30 to TRBJ1-2, with D perhaps TRBD1 (6 bases). V was trimmed by 3 bases and J by 6 bases, leaving 14 bases between them. The CDR3 runs to 13 residues. The germline V gene has CDR1 GTSNPN and CDR2 SVGIG (reference sequence). The CDR3, as DNA: TGTGCCTGGAGAGCGATGGGGGCGCATGGCTACACCTTC. Translated, it gives CAWRAMGAHGYTF.

The gene calls are TRBV6-5 and TRBJ2-2; D is possibly TRBD2 (7 bases). Deletions cut 8 bases from V and 1 base from J, with 11 bases between. Germline V gives CDR1 MNHEY, CDR2 SVGAGI. The CDR3 length is 14 residues. This CDR3 reads CASSGGLNTGELFF. CDR3 nucleotide sequence: TGTGCCAGCTCGGGGGGCTTGAACACCGGGGAGCTGTTTTTT.

The chain is built from TRBV19 and TRBJ1-5; 11 bases match TRBD1. The CDR3 covers 19 residues. Germline V CDR1 and CDR2: LNHDA, SQIVND (reference sequence). Unmatched junction bases numbered 12, after V lost 5 bases and J lost 0 bases. The CDR3 here is CASSFGQGAHLYSNQPQHF. The CDR3 DNA is TGTGCCAGTAGTTTCGGACAGGGGGCCCACCTATATAGCAATCAGCCCCAGCATTTT. Variable domain in full (rest from reference TRBV19 and TRBJ1-5): DGGITQSPKYLFRKEGQNVTLSCEQNLNHDAMYWYRQDPGQGLRLIYYSQIVNDFQKGDIAEGYSVSREKKESFPLTVTSAQKNPTAFYLCASSFGQGAHLYSNQPQHFGDGTRLSIL.

This clone was observed once. V usage is TRBV29-1 and J usage is TRBJ1-2; 10 nucleotides align to TRBD1. The CDR3 covers 14 residues. Germline V CDR1 and CDR2: SQVTM, ANQGSEA. V shed 4 bases and J 1 base; nucleotides not matched to a gene: 3. The CDR3 DNA reads TGCAGCGTTGTAGGGACAGGGGATAACTATGGCTACACCTTC. Protein: CSVVGTGDNYGYTF.

The genes are TRBV7-3 and TRBJ2-3; 8 bases align to TRBD2. The J segment lost 2 bases and the V segment lost 4 bases, leaving 5 bases of the junction unmatched. The CDR3 contains 15 residues. In germline, CDR1 is SGHTA, CDR2 FQGTGA. CDR3 residues: CASSYSGGNTDTQYF. The CDR3 coding sequence is TGTGCCAGCAGCTACTCGGGGGGGAACACAGATACGCAGTATTTT.

This chain uses TRBV9 with TRBJ1-1, with 7 bases aligning to TRBD1. V lost 0 bases and J lost 4; bases outside the gene matches: 9. This CDR3 contains 16 residues. Germline lookup yields CDR1 SGDLS and CDR2 YYNGEE. CDR3 residues: CASSVELGQIGTEAFF. The CDR3 DNA follows: TGTGCCAGCAGCGTAGAGCTGGGACAGATAGGCACTGAAGCTTTCTTT.

V is TRBV24-1 and J is TRBJ2-1; a possible D gene is TRBD2 (6 bases). The CDR3 consists of 13 residues. V was shortened by 9 bases and J by 3 bases, with 11 bases between the two germline ends. CDR1 is KGHDR, CDR2 SFDVKD, per germline. The CDR3 sequence: CATGETSYNEQFF. In DNA form, the CDR3 reads TGTGCCACCGGGGAGACTAGCTACAATGAGCAGTTCTTC.

This clone was recorded once. The rearrangement links TRBV12-5 to TRBJ1-2; 8 nucleotides line up with TRBD1. Germline V gives CDR1 LGHNT, CDR2 FRNRAP. The V gene end was trimmed by 7 bases and the J gene end by 2 bases; junction bases not matched to a gene: 3. This CDR3 contains 13 residues. CDR3 region: CASVGQGNYGYTF. The DNA for the CDR3 is TGTGCTAGTGTTGGACAGGGCAACTATGGCTACACCTTC.

This chain connects TRBV12-3 or TRBV12-4 to TRBJ1-1; the match to TRBD1 covers 9 bases. V was clipped by 6 bases and J by 8 bases; unmatched bases: 7. CDR3 size: 13 residues. In DNA form, the CDR3 reads TGTGCCAGCAGACGCCCGGGACAGGGCGAAGCTTTCTTT. It specifies CASRRPGQGEAFF.

This sequence joins TRBV2 and TRBJ1-1; unclear D gene. Germline CDR1 is SNHLY and CDR2 is FYNNEI. The CDR3 is made up of 14 amino acids. Trimming shortened V by 6 bases and J by 4 bases, and 15 bases separated the two germline ends. The CDR3 protein is CASRPTLGITEAFF. For the CDR3, the DNA is TGTGCCAGCAGGCCTACCCTCGGGATCACTGAAGCTTTCTTT.

V is TRBV6-2 or TRBV6-3 and J is TRBJ1-6; the D is unclear. V was clipped by 4 bases and J by 10 bases, with 8 bases between them. Germline V lookup: CDR1 MNHEY, CDR2 SVGEGT. This CDR3 contains 12 residues. CDR3 sequence reads: CASSFPGSPLHF. The CDR3 nucleotides are TGTGCCAGCAGTTTTCCGGGGTCACCCCTCCACTTT.